These 3 T cell receptor beta chains were all obtained from the same sample, sequenced in a study of T cell responses to AZD1222 COVID-19 vaccine. Sequenced by immunoSEQ multiplex PCR; TCRdb stores in-frame clones only, minus some. Here the sample spans under 95,000 clones, about 88% being singletons. This specimen consisted of peripheral blood, obtained 28 days after the second AZD1222 dose. These receptors were collected from an adult who received the AZD1222 COVID-19 vaccine.

The CDR3 protein is CASSSDPTGMNTEAFF. DNA of the CDR3: TGTGCCAGCAGTTCCGACCCTACAGGGATGAACACTGAAGCTTTCTTT. The chain carries TRBV28 and TRBJ1-1, with D maybe TRBD1 (6 bases). This CDR3 has 16 residues. Germline-derived CDR1 and CDR2 are MDHEN and SYDVKM. V gave up 4 bases and J gave up 0 bases, with 15 bases separating them.

In the case of this clone: In the same sample, other DNA sequences code for this CDR3. V usage is TRBV12-3 or TRBV12-4 and J usage is TRBJ2-3; the D is unclear. Trimming took off 1 base at V and 6 bases at J, with 5 bases between the two ends. CDR3 length equals 12 residues. CDR3 nucleotide sequence: TGTGCCAGCAGTTTAGGCGGTGATACGCAGTATTTT. Translating gives CASSLGGDTQYF.

As concerns this clone: One end of the junction fails to match germline, which may point to a read error. V gene TRBV5-4 combines with J gene TRBJ2-7; a weak D match, TRBD1 (6 bases). The CDR3 contains 15 residues. Germline V CDR1 and CDR2: SGHNT, YYREEE (reference sequence). This chain's CDR3 is CASTPPGQFSHEQYF. The CDR3 bases are TGTGCCAGTACCCCACCTGGACAGTTCTCCCACGAGCAGTACTTC.